This T cell receptor (beta chain) was obtained from a study of cytomegalovirus exposure and HLA in healthy donors. Both 60 Vbeta primers and 13 Jbeta primers went into the PCR. Data came from immunoSEQ multiplex PCR; TCRdb stores just in-frame clones and leaves some out. This sample has approximately 150,000 clones, with about 79% found just once. In the case of this clone: Its antigen is not known.

The ends were cut back, 1 base at V and 2 bases at J, with 9 bases in the middle. The CDR3 covers 15 residues. Germline V gene sequence: CDR1 SGHAT, CDR2 FQNNGV. General study results and limits: Some 150 TCR beta chains were listed as cytomegalovirus-associated.

Input material: PBMCs. This sequence joins TRBV11-2 and TRBJ1-3; D perhaps matches TRBD1 (5 bases). The clonotype originates from a woman between 25 and 40 years old in good health and CMV-seronegative. Written as DNA, the CDR3 is TGTGCCAGCAGCTTAGTTCAGGGTACTGGAAACACCATATATTTT. As protein: CASSLVQGTGNTIYF.